The TCR beta chain described here comes from a study of cytomegalovirus exposure and HLA in healthy donors. The study's findings and limits: According to a later analysis, donors in an Asian-associated ancestry cluster reportedly had fewer N-insertions than the approximately 670-donor mean. Specificity of a few CMV-associated chains for CMV antigens was verified in vitro.

Donors showed nominal health when sampled, although they likely had unrecorded immune exposures. In the PCR, 60 Vbeta and 13 Jbeta primers were used. Generated by immunoSEQ multiplex PCR, the TCRdb table keeps only in-frame clones and is missing some. Of approximately 150,000 clones listed, around four fifths are singletons. CDR1 is KGHSH, CDR2 LQKENI, per germline. The V end lost 3 bases, the J end lost 5 bases, and 10 bases lay between the germline ends. The CDR3 has 13 amino acids. This clone was seen a single time. Its antigen remains unidentified. This receptor was obtained from a male donor in good health and CMV-seronegative. The chain recombines TRBV18 with TRBJ2-5; a possible D gene is TRBD2 (6 bases). What was sequenced was PBMCs. The chain's CDR3 is CASSPGGIETQYF. The CDR3 nucleotides are TGTGCCAGCTCACCGGGAGGTATTGAGACCCAGTACTTC.